Below, 17 T cell receptor beta chains from the same sample are listed, as sequenced in a study of neoadjuvant anti-PD-1 for oral cavity cancer. Data came from immunoSEQ multiplex PCR; TCRdb stores just in-frame clones and leaves some out. The sample records about 16,000 clones, approximately 64% being singletons. The sequences come from PBMCs, collected before nivolumab (anti-PD-1) treatment. These receptor sequences come from a person between 40 and 85 years old with oral cavity squamous cell carcinoma.

This chain uses TRBV6-5 with TRBJ1-1; unclear D gene. Trimming removed 6 bases at V and 7 bases at J, with 9 bases between. CDR3 size: 11 residues. Germline assignment: CDR1 MNHEY and CDR2 SVGAGI. The CDR3: CASSTVSEAFF. Here the CDR3 DNA reads TGTGCCAGCAGCACAGTGAGTGAAGCTTTCTTT.

This chain links TRBV6-1 with TRBJ1-2, with D possibly being TRBD1 (6 bases). Germline V gives CDR1 MNHNS, CDR2 SASEGT. V gave up 0 bases and J gave up 1 base, with 9 bases separating them. The CDR3 has 15 residues. The CDR3 loop is CASSEASGDNYGYTF. CDR3 bases: TGTGCCAGCAGTGAAGCCTCAGGGGATAACTATGGCTACACCTTC.

This rearrangement joins TRBV4-1 to TRBJ1-4; the D gene is possibly TRBD1 (5 bases). V gave up 1 base and J gave up 4 bases, with 16 bases separating them. There are 17 residues in the CDR3. CDR1 is MGHRA and CDR2 is YSYEKL in the germline V gene. In DNA form, the CDR3 reads TGCGCCAGCAGCCAAGGGACCCAGGGAGGGCATAATGAAAAACTGTTTTTT. It encodes CASSQGTQGGHNEKLFF.

This chain connects TRBV28 to TRBJ2-1; D is ambiguous. Germline loops: CDR1 MDHEN, CDR2 SYDVKM. CDR3 length equals 14 residues. The V gene lost 6 bases and the J gene lost 2 bases, with 11 bases spanning the gap. CDR3 coding DNA: TGTGCCAGCAGCCGAAGTGTACCCTACAATGAGCAGTTCTTC. Protein product: CASSRSVPYNEQFF.

A note on this clone: At one end the junction does not follow the germline gene, possibly because of a read error. The chain joins TRBV13 to TRBJ2-7, with TRBD1 matching 11 bases. The CDR3 length is 14 residues. Per germline, CDR1 PRHDT and CDR2 FYEKMQ (reference sequence). DNA of the CDR3: TGTGCCAGCAGCCTAGGGACAGGGGGAGACGAGCAGTACTTC. It codes for CASSLGTGGDEQYF.

CDR3 nucleotides: TGTGCCAGCAGCCCCGGGACAGGGCCTGGGTATGGCTACACCTTC. The encoded protein is CASSPGTGPGYGYTF. This chain links TRBV11-2 with TRBJ1-2; 9 bases map to TRBD1. This CDR3 comprises 15 residues. V shed 5 bases and J 5 bases; nucleotides not matched to a gene: 9. The germline V gene has CDR1 SGHAT and CDR2 FQNNGV.

This clone has just one count. The rearrangement uses TRBV2 and TRBJ2-7; D is ambiguous. V shed 4 bases and J shed 5 bases, with 6 bases lying between them. The CDR3 contains 11 residues. Germline CDR1 reads SNHLY; CDR2 reads FYNNEI. The chain's CDR3 is CASSAGNEQYF. For the CDR3, the DNA is TGTGCCAGCAGTGCTGGAAACGAGCAGTACTTC.

The CDR3 here is CASSDRGGMNEQYF. CDR3 nucleotide sequence: TGCGCCAGCAGTGACCGAGGGGGCATGAACGAGCAGTACTTC. This chain links TRBV10-1 with TRBJ2-7; TRBD1 aligns across 7 bases. V gave up 3 bases and J gave up 5 bases; unmatched junction bases: 7. Looked up from germline, CDR1 is WNHNN and CDR2 is SYGVQD (reference sequence). The CDR3 length is 14 residues.

This chain uses TRBV7-3 with TRBJ1-1; D might be TRBD1 (6 bases). This CDR3 contains 14 residues. From germline, CDR1 is SGHTA and CDR2 FQGTGA. V was shortened by 0 bases and J by 1 base, with 6 bases between the two germline ends. DNA of the CDR3: TGTGCCAGCAGCTTAACAGGGGGGAACACTGAAGCTTTCTTT. It yields the protein CASSLTGGNTEAFF.

This clone was detected only once. The chain uses TRBV29-1 and TRBJ2-5; no definite D call. This CDR3 comprises 13 residues. Germline lookup yields CDR1 SQVTM and CDR2 ANQGSEA. Trimming removed 7 bases at V and 5 bases at J, with 17 bases between. The DNA of the CDR3 is TGCAGCGCCGACTTAGGTGCCCAGGAGACCCAGTACTTC. Its protein is CSADLGAQETQYF.

V gene TRBV6-5 combines with J gene TRBJ2-7, with 8 bases lining up with TRBD1. The CDR3 has 14 residues. The V gene end was trimmed by 5 bases and the J gene end by 2 bases; junction bases not matched to a gene: 5. Looked up from germline, CDR1 is MNHEY and CDR2 is SVGAGI. The CDR3 bases are TGTGCCAGCAGTCCAGGGGGCGGCCCCTACGAGCAGTACTTC. Its translation: CASSPGGGPYEQYF.

With regard to this clone: This specimen includes other DNA sequences encoding the same CDR3. The V gene is TRBV2, the J gene TRBJ2-1; 11 nucleotides line up with TRBD2. The CDR3 runs to 15 residues. After removal of 6 bases from V and 7 bases from J, the junction contained 8 bases not matched to a gene. From germline, CDR1 is SNHLY and CDR2 FYNNEI. CDR3 nucleotide sequence: TGTGCCAGCAGACGTACTAGCGGGAGTTCAAATGAGCAGTTCTTC. Translated, it gives CASRRTSGSSNEQFF.

The chain employs TRBV19 and TRBJ1-5; no definite D call. This CDR3 contains 13 residues. From germline, CDR1 is LNHDA and CDR2 SQIVND (reference sequence). Trimming left V 8 bases short and J 9 bases short, with 17 bases between. Written as DNA, the CDR3 is TGTGCCAGTGTAGACGGATTCAAGGGGCCCCAGCATTTT. It encodes CASVDGFKGPQHF. The full variable domain, in which reference TRBV19 and TRBJ1-5 provide the parts outside the CDR3, is DGGITQSPKYLFRKEGQNVTLSCEQNLNHDAMYWYRQDPGQGLRLIYYSQIVNDFQKGDIAEGYSVSREKKESFPLTVTSAQKNPTAFYLCASVDGFKGPQHFGDGTRLSIL.

J is TRBJ2-1 and V is TRBV5-1; 8 nucleotides line up with TRBD1. Germline assignment: CDR1 SGHRS and CDR2 YFSETQ. After removal of 3 bases from V and 9 bases from J, the junction contained 11 bases not matched to a gene. This CDR3 has 15 amino acids. The CDR3 region is CASSWRTGQEGEQFF. CDR3 coding DNA: TGCGCCAGCAGCTGGAGGACGGGACAGGAAGGTGAGCAGTTCTTC.

This sequence joins TRBV6-5 and TRBJ1-2, with D tentatively TRBD1 (5 bases). Trimming took off 7 bases at V and 5 bases at J, with 17 bases between the two ends. The germline V gene encodes CDR1 MNHEY and CDR2 SVGAGI. CDR3 length: 14 residues. The CDR3 reads CASKFSGTAYGYTF. CDR3 nucleotides: TGTGCCAGCAAATTTTCAGGGACGGCATATGGCTACACCTTC.

The genes are TRBV6-5 and TRBJ2-3; D perhaps matches TRBD2 (6 bases). V lost 5 bases, J lost 2 bases, and 14 bases lay in between. The germline CDR1 and CDR2 sequences are MNHEY and SVGAGI. The CDR3 is 15 residues long. The DNA for the CDR3 is TGTGCCAGCAGTCTCTCCGGGAGAAACACAGATACGCAGTATTTT. As protein: CASSLSGRNTDTQYF.

In its sample, this clone was seen a few times. V is TRBV5-1 and J is TRBJ2-7; no clear D. The CDR3 runs to 13 residues. Germline lookup yields CDR1 SGHRS and CDR2 YFSETQ. V was pared by 0 bases and J by 2 bases, with 6 bases between. The CDR3, as DNA: TGCGCCAGCAGCTTGGACCGGGCCTACGAGCAGTACTTC. Amino acids: CASSLDRAYEQYF.